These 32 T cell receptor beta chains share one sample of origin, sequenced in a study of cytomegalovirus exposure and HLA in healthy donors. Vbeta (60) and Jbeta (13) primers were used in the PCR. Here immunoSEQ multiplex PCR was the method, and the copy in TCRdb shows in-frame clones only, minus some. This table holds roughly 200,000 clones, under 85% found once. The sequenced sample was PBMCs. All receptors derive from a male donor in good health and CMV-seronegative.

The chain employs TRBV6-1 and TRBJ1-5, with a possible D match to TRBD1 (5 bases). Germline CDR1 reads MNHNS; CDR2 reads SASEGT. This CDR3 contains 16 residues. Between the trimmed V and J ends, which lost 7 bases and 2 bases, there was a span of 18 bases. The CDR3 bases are TGTGCCAGCAATGAGAACCCGGGGACTGGCAATCAGCCCCAGCATTTT. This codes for CASNENPGTGNQPQHF.

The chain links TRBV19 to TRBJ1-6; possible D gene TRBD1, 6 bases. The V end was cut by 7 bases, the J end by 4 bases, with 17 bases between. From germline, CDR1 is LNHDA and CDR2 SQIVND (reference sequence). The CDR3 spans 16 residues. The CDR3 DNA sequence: TGTGCCAGTAAGGACAGCAGAACTTTATATAATTCACCCCTCCACTTT. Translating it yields CASKDSRTLYNSPLHF.

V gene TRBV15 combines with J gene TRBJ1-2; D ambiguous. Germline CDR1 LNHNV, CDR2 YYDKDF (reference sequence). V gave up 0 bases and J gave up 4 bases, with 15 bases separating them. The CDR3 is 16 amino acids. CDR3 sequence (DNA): TGTGCCACCAGCAGAGATTTCCGGGAGGTTCGCTATGGCTACACCTTC. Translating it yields CATSRDFREVRYGYTF.

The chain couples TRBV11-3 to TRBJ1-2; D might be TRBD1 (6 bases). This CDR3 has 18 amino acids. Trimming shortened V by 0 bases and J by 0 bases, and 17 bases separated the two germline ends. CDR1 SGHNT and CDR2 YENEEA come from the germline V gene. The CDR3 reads CASSLEPSRGCTNYGYTF. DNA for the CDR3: TGTGCCAGCAGCTTAGAACCTAGCAGGGGCTGCACTAACTATGGCTACACCTTC.

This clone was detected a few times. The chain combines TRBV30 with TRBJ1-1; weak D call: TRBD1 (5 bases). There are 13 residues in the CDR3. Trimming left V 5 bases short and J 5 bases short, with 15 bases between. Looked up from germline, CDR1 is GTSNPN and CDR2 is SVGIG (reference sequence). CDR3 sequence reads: CAWAGGVGTEAFF. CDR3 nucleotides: TGTGCCTGGGCTGGGGGGGTAGGTACTGAAGCTTTCTTT. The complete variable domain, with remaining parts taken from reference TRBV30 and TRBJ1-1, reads SQTIHQWPATLVQPVGSPLSLECTVEGTSNPNLYWYRQAAGRGLQLLFYSVGIGQISSEVPQNLSASRPQDRQFILSSKKLLLSDSGFYLCAWAGGVGTEAFFGQGTRLTVV.

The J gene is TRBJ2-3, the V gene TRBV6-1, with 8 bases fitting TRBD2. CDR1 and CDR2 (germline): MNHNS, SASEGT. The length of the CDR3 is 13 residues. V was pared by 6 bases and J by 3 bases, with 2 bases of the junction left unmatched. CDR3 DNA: TGTGCCAGCAGGGGCGGGAGGACAGATACGCAGTATTTT. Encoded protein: CASRGGRTDTQYF.

CDR3 in DNA: TGCAGCGTTCCAGGGGAGTATGGCTACACCTTC. Its protein is CSVPGEYGYTF. This chain uses TRBV29-1 with TRBJ1-2; tentative D call: TRBD1 (6 bases). Germline lookup yields CDR1 SQVTM and CDR2 ANQGSEA. This CDR3 contains 11 residues. V was pared by 5 bases and J by 5 bases, with 9 bases between.

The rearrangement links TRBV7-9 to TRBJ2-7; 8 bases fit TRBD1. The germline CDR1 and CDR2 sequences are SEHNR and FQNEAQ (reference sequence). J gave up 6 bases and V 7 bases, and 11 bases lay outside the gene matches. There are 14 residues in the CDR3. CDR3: CASNLPGQGGEQYF. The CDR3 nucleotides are TGTGCCAGCAACCTACCCGGACAGGGCGGCGAGCAGTACTTC.

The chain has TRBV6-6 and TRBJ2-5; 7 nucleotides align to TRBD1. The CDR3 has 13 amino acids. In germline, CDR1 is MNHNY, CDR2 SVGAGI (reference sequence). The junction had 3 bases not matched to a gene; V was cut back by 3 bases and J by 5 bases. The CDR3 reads CASSYYRGETQYF. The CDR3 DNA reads TGTGCCAGCAGTTATTACAGGGGCGAGACCCAGTACTTC.

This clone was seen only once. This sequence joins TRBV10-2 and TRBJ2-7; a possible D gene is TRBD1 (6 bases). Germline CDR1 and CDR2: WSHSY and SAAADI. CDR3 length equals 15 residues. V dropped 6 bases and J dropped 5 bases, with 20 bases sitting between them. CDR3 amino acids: CASRKSGGTGNEQYF. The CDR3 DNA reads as TGCGCCAGCAGGAAAAGTGGGGGAACAGGGAACGAGCAGTACTTC.

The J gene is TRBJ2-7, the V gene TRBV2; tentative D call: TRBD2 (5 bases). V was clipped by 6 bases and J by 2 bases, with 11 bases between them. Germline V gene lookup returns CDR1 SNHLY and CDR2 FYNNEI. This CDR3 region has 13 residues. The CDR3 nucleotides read TGTGCCAGCAGCCCAACAGCGGCCTACGAGCAGTACTTC. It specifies CASSPTAAYEQYF.

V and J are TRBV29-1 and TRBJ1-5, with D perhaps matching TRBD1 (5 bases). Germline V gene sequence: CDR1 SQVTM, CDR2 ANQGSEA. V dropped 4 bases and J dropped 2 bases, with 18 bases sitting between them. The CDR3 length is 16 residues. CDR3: CSVGFGAAGGNQPQHF. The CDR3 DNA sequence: TGCAGCGTTGGGTTCGGGGCAGCGGGTGGCAATCAGCCCCAGCATTTT.

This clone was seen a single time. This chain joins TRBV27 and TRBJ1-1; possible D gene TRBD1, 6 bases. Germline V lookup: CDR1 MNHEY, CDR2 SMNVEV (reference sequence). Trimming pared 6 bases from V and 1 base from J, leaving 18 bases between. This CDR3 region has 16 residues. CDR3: CASRFLGGQGNTEAFF. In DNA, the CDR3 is TGTGCCAGCAGGTTTCTAGGGGGTCAGGGGAACACTGAAGCTTTCTTT.

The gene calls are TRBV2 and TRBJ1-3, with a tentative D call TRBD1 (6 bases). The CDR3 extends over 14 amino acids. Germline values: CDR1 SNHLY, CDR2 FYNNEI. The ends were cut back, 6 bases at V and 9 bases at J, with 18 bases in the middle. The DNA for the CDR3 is TGTGCCAGCAGGTCCACAGGGTTGGGCGGCACCATATATTTT. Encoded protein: CASRSTGLGGTIYF.

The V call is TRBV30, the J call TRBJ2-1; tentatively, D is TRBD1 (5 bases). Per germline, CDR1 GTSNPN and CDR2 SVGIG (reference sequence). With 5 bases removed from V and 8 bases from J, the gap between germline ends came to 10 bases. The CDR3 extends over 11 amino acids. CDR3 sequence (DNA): TGTGCCTGGGATACAGGTTATGAGCAGTTCTTC. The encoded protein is CAWDTGYEQFF. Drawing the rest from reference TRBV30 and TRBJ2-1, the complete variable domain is SQTIHQWPATLVQPVGSPLSLECTVEGTSNPNLYWYRQAAGRGLQLLFYSVGIGQISSEVPQNLSASRPQDRQFILSSKKLLLSDSGFYLCAWDTGYEQFFGPGTRLTVL.

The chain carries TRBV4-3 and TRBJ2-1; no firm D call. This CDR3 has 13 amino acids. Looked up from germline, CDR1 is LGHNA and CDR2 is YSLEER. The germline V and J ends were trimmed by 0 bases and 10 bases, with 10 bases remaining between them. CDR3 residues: CASSQDHDSEQFF. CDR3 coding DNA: TGCGCCAGCAGCCAAGATCACGACTCCGAGCAGTTCTTC.

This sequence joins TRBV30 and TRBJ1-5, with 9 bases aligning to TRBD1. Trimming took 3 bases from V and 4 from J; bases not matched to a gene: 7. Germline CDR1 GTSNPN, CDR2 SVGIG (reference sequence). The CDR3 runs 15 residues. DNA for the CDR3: TGTGCCTGGAGGTCCCCGGGACAGGGAAATCAGCCCCAGCATTTT. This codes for CAWRSPGQGNQPQHF.

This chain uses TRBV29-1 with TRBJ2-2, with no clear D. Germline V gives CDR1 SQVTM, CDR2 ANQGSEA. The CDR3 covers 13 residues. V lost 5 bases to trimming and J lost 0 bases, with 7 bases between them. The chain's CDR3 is CSVSEPNTGELFF. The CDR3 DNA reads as TGCAGCGTTTCGGAGCCGAACACCGGGGAGCTGTTTTTT.

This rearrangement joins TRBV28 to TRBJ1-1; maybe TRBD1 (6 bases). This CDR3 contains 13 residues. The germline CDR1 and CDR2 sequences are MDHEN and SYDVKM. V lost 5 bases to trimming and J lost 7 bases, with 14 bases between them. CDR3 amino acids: CASSLGQILEAFF. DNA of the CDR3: TGTGCCAGCAGTCTAGGACAGATACTTGAAGCTTTCTTT.

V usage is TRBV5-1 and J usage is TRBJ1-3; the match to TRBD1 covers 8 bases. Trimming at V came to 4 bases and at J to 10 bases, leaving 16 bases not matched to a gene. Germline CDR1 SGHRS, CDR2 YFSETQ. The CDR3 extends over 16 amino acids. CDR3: CASSDSTGAEMGTIYF. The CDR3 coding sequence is TGCGCCAGCAGCGACTCGACAGGGGCCGAGATGGGGACCATATATTTT.

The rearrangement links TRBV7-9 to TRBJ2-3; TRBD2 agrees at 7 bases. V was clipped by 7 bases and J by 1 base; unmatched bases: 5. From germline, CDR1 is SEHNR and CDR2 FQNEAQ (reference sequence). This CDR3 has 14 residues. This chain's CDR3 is CASKASGGTDTQYF. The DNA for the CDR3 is TGTGCCAGCAAGGCTAGCGGAGGCACAGATACGCAGTATTTT.

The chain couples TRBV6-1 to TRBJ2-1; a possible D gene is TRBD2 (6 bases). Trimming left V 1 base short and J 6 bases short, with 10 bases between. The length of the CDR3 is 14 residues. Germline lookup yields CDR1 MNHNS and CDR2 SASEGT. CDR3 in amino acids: CASSEDPGGNEQFF. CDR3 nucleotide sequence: TGTGCCAGCAGTGAAGACCCCGGGGGCAATGAGCAGTTCTTC.

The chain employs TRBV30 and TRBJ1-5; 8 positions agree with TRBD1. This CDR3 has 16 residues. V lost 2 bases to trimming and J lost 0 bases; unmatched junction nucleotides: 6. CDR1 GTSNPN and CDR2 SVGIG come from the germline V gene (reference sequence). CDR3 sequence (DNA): TGTGCCTGGAGTCCCCCAGGGGGCAATAGCAATCAGCCCCAGCATTTT. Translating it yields CAWSPPGGNSNQPQHF.

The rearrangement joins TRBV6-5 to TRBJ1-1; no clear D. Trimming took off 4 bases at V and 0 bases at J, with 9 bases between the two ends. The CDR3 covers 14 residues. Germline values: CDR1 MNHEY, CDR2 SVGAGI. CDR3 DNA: TGTGCCAGCAGTTCCGGGATCATGAACACTGAAGCTTTCTTT. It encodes CASSSGIMNTEAFF.

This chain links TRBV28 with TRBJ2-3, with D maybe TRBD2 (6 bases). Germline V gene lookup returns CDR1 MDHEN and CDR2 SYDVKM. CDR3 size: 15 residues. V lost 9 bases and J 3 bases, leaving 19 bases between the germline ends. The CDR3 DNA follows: TGTGCCAGTGTCCCGTCTAGCGTTCTAACAGATACGCAGTATTTT. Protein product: CASVPSSVLTDTQYF.

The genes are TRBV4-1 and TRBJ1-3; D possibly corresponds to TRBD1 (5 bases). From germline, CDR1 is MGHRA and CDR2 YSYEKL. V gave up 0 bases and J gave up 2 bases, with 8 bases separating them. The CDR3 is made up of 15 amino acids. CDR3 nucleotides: TGCGCCAGCAGCCAAGATCGGGGGGCTGGAAACACCATATATTTT. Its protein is CASSQDRGAGNTIYF.

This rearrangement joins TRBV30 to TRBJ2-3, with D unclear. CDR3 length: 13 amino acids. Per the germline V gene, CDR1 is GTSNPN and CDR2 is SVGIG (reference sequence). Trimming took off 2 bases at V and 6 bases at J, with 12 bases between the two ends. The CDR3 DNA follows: TGTGCCTGGAGTAAGATGAGCGTGGATACGCAGTATTTT. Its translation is CAWSKMSVDTQYF. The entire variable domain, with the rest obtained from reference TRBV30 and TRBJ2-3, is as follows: SQTIHQWPATLVQPVGSPLSLECTVEGTSNPNLYWYRQAAGRGLQLLFYSVGIGQISSEVPQNLSASRPQDRQFILSSKKLLLSDSGFYLCAWSKMSVDTQYFGPGTRLTVL.

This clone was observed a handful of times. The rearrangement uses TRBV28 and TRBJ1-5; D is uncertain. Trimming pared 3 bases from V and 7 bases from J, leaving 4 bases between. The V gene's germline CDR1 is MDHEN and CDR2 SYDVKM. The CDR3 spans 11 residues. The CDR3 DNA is TGTGCCAGCAGTTTCCAGCAGCCCCAGCATTTT. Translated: CASSFQQPQHF.

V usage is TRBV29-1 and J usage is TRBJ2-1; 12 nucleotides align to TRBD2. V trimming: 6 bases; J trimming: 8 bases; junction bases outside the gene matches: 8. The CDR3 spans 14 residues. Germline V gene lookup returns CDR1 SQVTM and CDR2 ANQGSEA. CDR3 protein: CSVQATSGSHEQFF. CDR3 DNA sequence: TGCAGCGTCCAGGCGACTAGCGGGAGTCATGAGCAGTTCTTC.

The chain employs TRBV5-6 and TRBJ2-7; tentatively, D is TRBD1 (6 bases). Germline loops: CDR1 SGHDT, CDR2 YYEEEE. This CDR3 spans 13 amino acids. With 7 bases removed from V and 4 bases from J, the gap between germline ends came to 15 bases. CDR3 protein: CASGNLQGYEQYF. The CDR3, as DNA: TGTGCCAGCGGTAACTTACAGGGATACGAGCAGTACTTC.

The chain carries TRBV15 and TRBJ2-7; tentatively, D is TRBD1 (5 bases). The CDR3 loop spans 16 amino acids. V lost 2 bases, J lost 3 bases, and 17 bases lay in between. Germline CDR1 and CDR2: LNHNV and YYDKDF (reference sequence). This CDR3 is CATSRSAGPPFYEQYF. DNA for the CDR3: TGTGCCACCAGCAGATCTGCAGGGCCTCCTTTCTACGAGCAGTACTTC.

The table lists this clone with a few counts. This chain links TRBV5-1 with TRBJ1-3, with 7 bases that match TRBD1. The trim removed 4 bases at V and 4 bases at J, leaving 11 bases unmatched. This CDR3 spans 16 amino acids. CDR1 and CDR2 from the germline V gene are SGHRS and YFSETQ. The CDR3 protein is CASSLRAQGKGNTIYF. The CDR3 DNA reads TGCGCCAGCAGCCTCCGCGCACAGGGGAAGGGAAACACCATATATTTT.